This entry lists 22 T cell receptor beta chains sequenced from one sample in a study of blood T cell repertoires in COVID-19 (dated by TCRdb to between 2020 and 2021). The library was produced with the immunoSEQ multiplex PCR assay. In TCRdb, the immuneACCESS table is reduced to in-frame sequences with V and J assigned. These tables do not hold every clone; where another copy was compared, an unresolved V gene accounts for under half, and the others remain unexplained. This sample has 300,000 or so clones in its table, and roughly 90% of those were observed once. Of the sample, approximately 1% falls within the top ten clones. Sequencing used PBMCs or T cells enriched from blood (not recorded which). These receptors originate from a woman in her twenties or thirties who had recovered from COVID-19.

The V call is TRBV2, the J call TRBJ2-3, with 8 bases identical to TRBD2. The CDR3 loop spans 16 amino acids. V lost 2 bases and J lost 2; bases outside the gene matches: 6. Germline V gene data show CDR1 as SNHLY and CDR2 as FYNNEI. CDR3 residues: CASSERAGGNTDTQYF. The CDR3, as DNA: TGTGCCAGCAGTGAACGGGCGGGGGGCAACACAGATACGCAGTATTTT.

This rearrangement joins TRBV4-1 to TRBJ2-1; 11 bases match TRBD2. This CDR3 is built from 16 residues. The junction had 12 bases not matched to a gene; V was cut back by 5 bases and J by 9 bases. Germline V gene lookup returns CDR1 MGHRA and CDR2 YSYEKL. CDR3 residues: CASSVPGLAVVGEQFF. CDR3 in DNA: TGCGCCAGCAGCGTGCCGGGACTAGCGGTGGTTGGTGAGCAGTTCTTC.

Comments on this clone: A read error may produce the germline difference seen at one junction end. This chain connects TRBV11-2 to TRBJ1-2; TRBD1 matches at 7 bases. The V gene's germline CDR1 is SGHAT and CDR2 FQNNGV. This CDR3 contains 16 residues. CDR3 protein: CASTLTEGAQDYGYTF. The CDR3 DNA reads as TGTGCCAGCACCTTAACTGAGGGGGCGCAGGACTATGGCTACACCTTC.

The table lists this clone with a count of one. J is TRBJ2-5 and V is TRBV10-1; TRBD2 agrees at 10 bases. Germline V gene sequence: CDR1 WNHNN, CDR2 SYGVQD (reference sequence). The CDR3 consists of 18 residues. Losses at the gene ends were 8 bases for V and 1 base for J; bases not matched to a gene: 16. The CDR3 nucleotides are TGCGCCAGCCCCGGGACTAGCGATCGCAGGGTGGGCCAAGAGACCCAGTACTTC. Translating gives CASPGTSDRRVGQETQYF.

This rearrangement joins TRBV5-1 to TRBJ2-2; possibly TRBD1 for D (6 bases). The CDR3 spans 15 residues. Looked up from germline, CDR1 is SGHRS and CDR2 is YFSETQ. Trimming took off 4 bases at V and 0 bases at J, with 10 bases between the two ends. CDR3 bases: TGCGCCAGCAGCCCAAACAGGGCGAACACCGGGGAGCTGTTTTTT. Translation gives CASSPNRANTGELFF.

CDR3 bases: TGTGCCAGCGGAAAGGGGCAGTTCTACGAGCAGTACTTC. Protein product: CASGKGQFYEQYF. This chain joins TRBV2 and TRBJ2-7, with D perhaps TRBD1 (5 bases). This CDR3 has 13 amino acids. Germline V lookup: CDR1 SNHLY, CDR2 FYNNEI. Trimming stripped 8 bases from V and 3 bases from J, with 14 bases between.

Remarks on this clone: This sample also contains other DNA sequences that code for the same CDR3. This rearrangement joins TRBV9 to TRBJ2-2, with 7 bases lining up with TRBD2. With 0 bases clipped from V and 4 bases from J, the junction kept 0 bases outside the gene matches. The CDR3 contains 14 residues. Germline CDR1 and CDR2: SGDLS and YYNGEE. The CDR3 loop is CASSVGLATGELFF. The CDR3 region has the DNA TGTGCCAGCAGCGTAGGACTAGCCACCGGGGAGCTGTTTTTT.

V gene TRBV6-1 combines with J gene TRBJ1-5; 7 bases fit TRBD1. The CDR3 is made up of 15 amino acids. Trimming removed 2 bases from V and 7 bases from J; junction bases left unmatched: 8. The germline V gene has CDR1 MNHNS and CDR2 SASEGT. The CDR3, as DNA: TGTGCCAGCAGTGAATTTAGACAGGGTTACCAGCCCCAGCATTTT. The encoded protein is CASSEFRQGYQPQHF.

This chain joins TRBV12-3 or TRBV12-4 and TRBJ2-3; tentative D call: TRBD2 (5 bases). V was clipped by 3 bases and J by 4 bases, with 8 bases between them. CDR3 length: 13 amino acids. The CDR3, as DNA: TGTGCCAGCAGTTTTGAGGGCCCAGATACGCAGTATTTT. Protein: CASSFEGPDTQYF.

This clone was observed a handful of times. V is TRBV6-1 and J is TRBJ1-1; D unclear. The CDR3 extends over 13 amino acids. V was clipped by 1 base and J by 1 base, with 4 bases between them. The germline V gene has CDR1 MNHNS and CDR2 SASEGT. The CDR3 DNA sequence: TGTGCCAGCAGTGAAGACAGGAACACTGAAGCTTTCTTT. Its protein is CASSEDRNTEAFF.

V gene TRBV6-5 combines with J gene TRBJ1-1; D possibly corresponds to TRBD1 (6 bases). CDR3 length: 14 amino acids. In germline, CDR1 is MNHEY, CDR2 SVGAGI. V was cut by 6 bases and J by 3 bases, with 14 bases left in between. In DNA, the CDR3 is TGTGCCAGCAGCCTAAGGTACAGGGACACTGAAGCTTTCTTT. This gives the protein CASSLRYRDTEAFF.

The V call is TRBV5-8, the J call TRBJ1-3, with TRBD1 matching 9 bases. CDR3 length: 17 amino acids. The V segment lost 5 bases and the J segment 4 bases; nucleotides outside the gene matches: 13. Germline V gene lookup returns CDR1 SGHTS and CDR2 YDEGEE. The CDR3 sequence is CASRSQRGDRAGNTIYF. CDR3 nucleotide sequence: TGTGCCAGCAGGTCCCAACGAGGGGACAGGGCAGGAAACACCATATATTTT.

The chain carries TRBV28 and TRBJ1-1; TRBD1 might be the D (5 bases). Germline assignment: CDR1 MDHEN and CDR2 SYDVKM. V lost 2 bases, J lost 1 base, and 8 bases lay in between. The CDR3 spans 14 residues. The CDR3 protein is CASSLRQQNTEAFF. CDR3 nucleotide sequence: TGTGCCAGCAGTTTAAGACAGCAGAACACTGAAGCTTTCTTT. Drawing the rest from reference TRBV28 and TRBJ1-1, the complete variable domain is DVKVTQSSRYLVKRTGEKVFLECVQDMDHENMFWYRQDPGLGLRLIYFSYDVKMKEKGDIPEGYSVSREKKERFSLILESASTNQTSMYLCASSLRQQNTEAFFGQGTRLTVV.

The gene calls are TRBV27 and TRBJ1-5; tentatively, D is TRBD1 (5 bases). Trimming left V 3 bases short and J 7 bases short, with 22 bases between. Germline V gene data show CDR1 as MNHEY and CDR2 as SMNVEV (reference sequence). This CDR3 region has 17 residues. The DNA of the CDR3 is TGTGCCAGCAGTTTGGGCCGCGAGGGAGGGGCAGGACAGCCCCAGCATTTT. As protein: CASSLGREGGAGQPQHF.

A few counts support this clone. V and J are TRBV28 and TRBJ1-1, with TRBD1 matching 10 bases. The CDR3 has 14 residues. V dropped 6 bases and J dropped 0; count of bases not matched to a gene: 1. Looked up from germline, CDR1 is MDHEN and CDR2 is SYDVKM. The CDR3 loop is CASRGQGMNTEAFF. CDR3 in DNA: TGTGCCAGCAGGGGACAGGGGATGAACACTGAAGCTTTCTTT.

The chain joins TRBV2 to TRBJ2-1, with D possibly being TRBD1 (6 bases). The CDR3 is made up of 13 amino acids. The V gene's germline CDR1 is SNHLY and CDR2 FYNNEI. Trimming removed 4 bases from V and 9 bases from J, with 13 bases in between. The CDR3 bases are TGTGCCAGCAGTGTAAGACAGGCACGTGAGCAGTTCTTC. Protein product: CASSVRQAREQFF.

The rearrangement uses TRBV19 and TRBJ1-6; possibly TRBD1 for D (6 bases). The CDR3 totals 14 residues. Between the trimmed V and J ends, which lost 6 bases and 5 bases, there was a span of 11 bases. In germline, CDR1 is LNHDA, CDR2 SQIVND (reference sequence). The CDR3 nucleotides are TGTGCCAGTAGCACCCAGGGGAATAATTCACCCCTCCACTTT. This gives the protein CASSTQGNNSPLHF.

This chain uses TRBV30 with TRBJ1-5; the D gene is possibly TRBD1 (5 bases). The CDR3 is 14 residues long. Germline V gene data show CDR1 as GTSNPN and CDR2 as SVGIG (reference sequence). V dropped 0 bases and J dropped 6 bases, with 12 bases sitting between them. For the CDR3, the DNA is TGTGCCTGGAGTGTAGAAAGGGGTGGTCAGCCCCAGCATTTT. Translating gives CAWSVERGGQPQHF. Full variable domain (rest looked up from reference TRBV30 and TRBJ1-5): SQTIHQWPATLVQPVGSPLSLECTVEGTSNPNLYWYRQAAGRGLQLLFYSVGIGQISSEVPQNLSASRPQDRQFILSSKKLLLSDSGFYLCAWSVERGGQPQHFGDGTRLSIL.

This sequence joins TRBV7-2 and TRBJ2-5, with D possibly TRBD2 on 6 matching bases. This CDR3 comprises 17 residues. Germline loops: CDR1 SGHTA, CDR2 FQGNSA. V was trimmed by 3 bases and J by 9 bases, leaving 26 bases between them. In DNA, the CDR3 is TGTGCCAGCAGCTTGCGACCCGGCGGGCGGGATGTGGGGGCCCAGTACTTC. It yields the protein CASSLRPGGRDVGAQYF.

Only one count was recorded for this clone. This chain joins TRBV9 and TRBJ2-3, with 12 bases aligning to TRBD2. CDR3 length equals 15 residues. Germline loops: CDR1 SGDLS, CDR2 YYNGEE. J was trimmed by 4 bases and V by 3 bases; bases with no gene match: 3. CDR3 DNA sequence: TGTGCCAGCAGCGGCGGGACTAGCGGGTCAGATACGCAGTATTTT. Translating it yields CASSGGTSGSDTQYF. Using reference TRBV9 and TRBJ2-3 for the parts outside the CDR3, the full variable domain is DSGVTQTPKHLITATGQRVTLRCSPRSGDLSVYWYQQSLDQGLQFLIQYYNGEERAKGNILERFSAQQFPDLHSELNLSSLELGDSALYFCASSGGTSGSDTQYFGPGTRLTVL.

The chain is built from TRBV19 and TRBJ1-1, with D maybe TRBD1 (6 bases). The V gene lost 7 bases and the J gene lost 1 base, with 16 bases spanning the gap. This CDR3 comprises 15 residues. Germline CDR1 and CDR2: LNHDA and SQIVND (reference sequence). CDR3 loop: CASIPPGHKNTEAFF. In nucleotides, the CDR3 is TGTGCCAGTATCCCACCGGGACACAAGAACACTGAAGCTTTCTTT.

The CDR3, as DNA: TGTGCCAGCAGTTTACTTTCGGACAGGGCGAAAGGCTACACCTTC. Protein: CASSLLSDRAKGYTF. The rearrangement uses TRBV28 and TRBJ1-2, with 8 bases matching TRBD1. From germline, CDR1 is MDHEN and CDR2 SYDVKM. J lost 8 bases, V lost 2 bases, and 10 bases had no gene match. CDR3 size: 15 residues.